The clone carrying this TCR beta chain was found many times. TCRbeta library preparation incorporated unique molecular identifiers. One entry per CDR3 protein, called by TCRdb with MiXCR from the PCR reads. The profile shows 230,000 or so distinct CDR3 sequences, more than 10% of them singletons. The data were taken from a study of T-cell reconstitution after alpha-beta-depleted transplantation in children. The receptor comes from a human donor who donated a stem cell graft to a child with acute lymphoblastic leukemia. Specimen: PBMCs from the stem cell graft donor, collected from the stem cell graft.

CDR3 coding DNA: TGTGCCAGCAGTTACAGGGGTTCGACAGATACGCAGTATTTT. Its protein product is CASSYRGSTDTQYF. The chain is built from TRBV28 and TRBJ2-3, with TRBD1 matching over 7 bases. Trimming cost V 4 bases and J 3 bases; bases outside gene matches: 4. The CDR3 totals 14 residues. Germline V gene lookup returns CDR1 MDHEN and CDR2 SYDVKM.